These 2 T cell receptor beta chains originate from one sample sequenced in a study of identical twins. A single record per CDR3 protein comes from TCRdb applying MiXCR to the 5' RACE reads. The profile shows about 340,000 distinct CDR3 sequences, 10% to 15% of them singletons. These sequences were also reported in another study, on yellow fever vaccine responses in identical twins.

Sequencing was performed on CD8+ T cells sorted from blood. Receptors originate from a woman between 18 and 29 years old in good health.

This clonotype was picked up many times. The chain joins TRBV20-1 to TRBJ2-1; 8 positions agree with TRBD2. CDR1 and CDR2 from the germline V gene are DFQATT and SNEGSKA (reference sequence). The CDR3 is 14 amino acids. The J segment lost 6 bases and the V segment lost 0 bases, leaving 4 bases of the junction unmatched. The CDR3 nucleotides read TGCAGTGCTAGAGATGTAGCGGGACGCAATGAGCAGTTCTTC. This gives the protein CSARDVAGRNEQFF.

This CDR3 reads CASSWSRQMPPEETQYF. The CDR3 coding sequence is TGTGCCAGCAGTTGGTCCCGACAGATGCCGCCCGAGGAGACCCAGTACTTC. The V and J genes are TRBV6-5 and TRBJ2-5; TRBD1 is a possible D gene (5 bases). Germline V CDR1 and CDR2: MNHEY, SVGAGI. CDR3 size: 17 residues. Trimming cost V 4 bases and J 5 bases, with 23 bases left between them.